What follows describes a single TCR beta chain. The sample comes from a study of blood T cell repertoires in COVID-19. Turning to the study itself: From T cells, B-cell-depleted T cells, or PBMCs came the material, which was cDNA or gDNA.

Libraries were prepared by immunoSEQ multiplex PCR; TCRdb keeps only in-frame clonotypes and omits some of them. The sample consists of roughly 200,000 clones, roughly 94% of them appearing once. Per the germline V gene, CDR1 is SEHNR and CDR2 is FQNEAQ (reference sequence). Trimming pared 2 bases from V and 0 bases from J, leaving 11 bases between. The CDR3 sequence is 16 residues long. Sequencing input: peripheral blood. The V and J genes are TRBV7-9 and TRBJ2-1; no definite D call. This sequence originates from a man aged 25-40 years with COVID-19, enrolled during active disease. CDR3 in DNA: TGTGCCAGCAGCTTAAGCACTTATAGCTCCTACAATGAGCAGTTCTTC. It yields the protein CASSLSTYSSYNEQFF.